Below, one TCR beta chain is given with its context. Its matching antigen is unknown. The record originates from a study of lymphopenia after photon versus proton radiotherapy. Study-wide results and caveats: Survival link was tested only in deceased patients; proton benefit remains a possibility. Under photons, naive T cells and diversity fell while effector/memory populations rose. Oligoclonal CD8+ Temra expansion after nadir drove photon patients' diversity drop.

Assay used: immunoSEQ multiplex PCR; TCRdb lists only in-frame clones, some missing. The data show around 33,000 clones, with about 91% seen just once and approximately 6.6% held by the top ten. Trimming shortened V by 4 bases and J by 0 bases, and 7 bases separated the two germline ends. This CDR3 region has 14 residues. Germline V lookup: CDR1 MNHEY, CDR2 SVGAGI. The source material was peripheral blood, sampled from a patient treated with proton-based radiotherapy. The rearrangement uses TRBV6-5 and TRBJ1-3, with D unclear. This TCR derives from a woman aged 70-85 years with pancreatic cancer. Some clones in this sample may be carry-over from other donors' samples. The CDR3 nucleotides read TGTGCCAGCAGTTCGGGGTCCTCTGGAAACACCATATATTTT. It yields the protein CASSSGSSGNTIYF.